A selection of T cell receptor beta chains follows, all from one sample in a study of blood T cells in healthy people across ages. MiXCR, applied by TCRdb to the 5' RACE reads, yields one record per CDR3 protein. The table has 1.5 million to 2 million distinct CDR3 sequences, about two fifths seen once. Material: blood. The receptor source for this set is a human donor in good health. The CDR3 runs from the conserved cysteine through the conserved F or W. Each record gives: CDR3 length, V gene, CDR3 protein.

length: 13; V: TRBV7-2; CDR3: CASSLVVLYGYTF
length: 14; V: TRBV7-2; CDR3: CASSIRGTNEKLFF
length: 13; V: TRBV4-2; CDR3: CASSQGRVAPQHF
length: 15; V: TRBV12-3/TRBV12-4; CDR3: CASNIAQEMNTEAFF
length: 14; V: TRBV4-2; CDR3: CASSEAGGGDTQYF
length: 15; V: TRBV12-3/TRBV12-4; CDR3: CASGFPRTGTYEQYF
length: 15; V: TRBV6-5; CDR3: CASSYLSPASYGYTF
length: 16; V: TRBV5-1; CDR3: CASSWGGIRTPYEQYF
length: 16; V: TRBV7-2; CDR3: CASSLVGEDSPYEQYF
length: 14; V: TRBV20-1; CDR3: CSASGQASSYEQYF
length: 16; V: TRBV7-9; CDR3: CASSTSGGSSYNEQFF
length: 15; V: TRBV9; CDR3: CASSVEGQSYNEQFF
length: 15; V: TRBV7-2; CDR3: CASSTRTGLNQPQHF
length: 16; V: TRBV9; CDR3: CASSGRPAVAKNIQYF
length: 14; V: TRBV20-1; CDR3: CSASIRVIDQPQHF
length: 14; V: TRBV24-1; CDR3: CATSQGAVNQPQHF
length: 17; V: TRBV27; CDR3: CASSSYTLGQGSTEAFF
length: 15; V: TRBV4-3; CDR3: CASSQTGRSTDTQYF
length: 12; V: TRBV6-1; CDR3: CASRKQGGELFF
length: 15; V: TRBV20-1; CDR3: CSARDPSGGYYEQYF
length: 13; V: TRBV10-3; CDR3: CAISDRNNSPLHF
length: 15; V: TRBV12-3/TRBV12-4; CDR3: CASSRVGGARDEQYF
length: 13; V: TRBV2; CDR3: CASSEDYSLEQYF
length: 15; V: TRBV6-1; CDR3: CASSHNRAPQETQYF
length: 14; V: TRBV20-1; CDR3: CSARDGHGAYGQYF
length: 14; V: TRBV4-3; CDR3: CASSQTLSAQPQHF
length: 14; V: TRBV29-1; CDR3: CSDDTGTSNYEQYF
length: 15; V: TRBV28; CDR3: CASSSTYRGQNEQYF
length: 14; V: TRBV2; CDR3: CASRLGQSNQPQHF
length: 14; V: TRBV6-6; CDR3: CASTPSADQETQYF
length: 13; V: TRBV27; CDR3: CASGEVSGYGYTF
length: 13; V: TRBV20-1; CDR3: CSARWDSQYEQYF
length: 13; V: TRBV11-3; CDR3: CASSQGRNNEQYF